This entry lists 18 T cell receptor beta chains sequenced from one sample in a study of CD8 T cells in Susac syndrome. cDNA came from roughly 0.47 to 1 ug RNA primed by random hexamers. One entry per CDR3 protein results from TCRdb running MiXCR on the immunoSEQ multiplex PCR reads. The top ten hold approximately 0.09% of the sample, which has about 200,000 distinct CDR3 sequences, about 91% seen once. The sample taken for sequencing was CD4+ T cells from PBMCs. The receptors shown here come from a human donor with Susac syndrome.

The gene calls are TRBV28 and TRBJ1-3; possibly TRBD1 for D (5 bases). The CDR3 runs to 13 residues. Germline V gene sequence: CDR1 MDHEN, CDR2 SYDVKM. V lost 5 bases and J lost 1, with 6 bases in between. The CDR3 loop is CASSRQSGNTIYF. CDR3 bases: TGTGCCAGCAGTCGACAGTCTGGAAACACCATATATTTT.

This chain uses TRBV5-1 with TRBJ2-1; TRBD1 is a possible D gene (5 bases). The CDR3 consists of 15 residues. Trimming stripped 1 base from V and 3 bases from J, with 11 bases between. Germline values: CDR1 SGHRS, CDR2 YFSETQ. CDR3 residues: CASSLLQGSYNEQFF. The CDR3 region has the DNA TGCGCCAGCAGCTTGCTCCAGGGTAGCTACAATGAGCAGTTCTTC.

This clonotype was recorded only once. This rearrangement joins TRBV12-5 to TRBJ2-1; TRBD1 aligns across 9 bases. Germline V gene sequence: CDR1 LGHNT, CDR2 FRNRAP. V lost 3 bases and J lost 4; bases outside the gene matches: 19. The CDR3 totals 20 residues. The CDR3 DNA reads as TGTGCTAGTGGTTTTGGAGCGGGACAGGGATCGAGTACGGAGTACAATGAGCAGTTCTTC. Its translation: CASGFGAGQGSSTEYNEQFF.

For the CDR3, the DNA is TGTGCCAGCAGTGAATCGACAGGCGGGCCGGGGCAGCCCCAGCATTTT. Its translation is CASSESTGGPGQPQHF. This chain uses TRBV2 with TRBJ1-5; tentative D call: TRBD1 (6 bases). V gave up 2 bases and J gave up 7 bases, with 18 bases separating them. Germline lookup yields CDR1 SNHLY and CDR2 FYNNEI. The CDR3 sequence is 16 residues long.

V gene TRBV9 combines with J gene TRBJ2-7; possible D gene TRBD1, 5 bases. Germline CDR1 and CDR2: SGDLS and YYNGEE. V was trimmed by 0 bases and J by 3 bases, leaving 10 bases between them. This CDR3 is 14 amino acids long. CDR3 sequence reads: CASSVEQASYEQYF. The DNA for the CDR3 is TGTGCCAGCAGCGTAGAACAGGCGAGCTACGAGCAGTACTTC.

The rearrangement links TRBV30 to TRBJ2-2; D unresolved. The ends were cut back, 0 bases at V and 2 bases at J, with 10 bases in the middle. CDR1 and CDR2 (germline): GTSNPN, SVGIG (reference sequence). The CDR3 runs to 15 residues. For the CDR3, the DNA is TGTGCCTGGAGTGTACAAGGGCGAAACACCGGGGAGCTGTTTTTT. Encoded protein: CAWSVQGRNTGELFF.

The chain couples TRBV2 to TRBJ2-5; D remains ambiguous. Germline V lookup: CDR1 SNHLY, CDR2 FYNNEI. This CDR3 contains 13 residues. Trimming took off 8 bases at V and 3 bases at J, with 13 bases between the two ends. CDR3 DNA: TGTGCCAGCTTGTGGGAAATAAAAGAGACCCAGTACTTC. Its translation is CASLWEIKETQYF.

This rearrangement joins TRBV4-1 to TRBJ1-3, with D perhaps matching TRBD1 (6 bases). V gave up 0 bases and J gave up 2 bases, with 8 bases separating them. Germline CDR1 and CDR2: MGHRA and YSYEKL. This CDR3 spans 15 amino acids. As DNA, the CDR3 is TGCGCCAGCAGCCAAGAAGCAGGGGCTGGAAACACCATATATTTT. It encodes CASSQEAGAGNTIYF.

This chain links TRBV5-1 with TRBJ2-1; 10 bases line up with TRBD2. Germline values: CDR1 SGHRS, CDR2 YFSETQ. The V gene end was trimmed by 0 bases and the J gene end by 8 bases; junction bases not matched to a gene: 5. This CDR3 region has 15 residues. The CDR3 DNA follows: TGCGCCAGCAGCTTGGTGTCTAGCGGGAGTGATGAGCAGTTCTTC. Amino acid sequence: CASSLVSSGSDEQFF.

The chain is built from TRBV2 and TRBJ2-1; D call uncertain. Trimming removed 7 bases from V and 4 bases from J, with 5 bases in between. The CDR3 has 11 residues. Germline V gives CDR1 SNHLY, CDR2 FYNNEI. CDR3 amino acids: CASTTYNEQFF. CDR3 DNA sequence: TGTGCCAGCACAACTTACAATGAGCAGTTCTTC.

The chain employs TRBV12-5 and TRBJ2-5, with D possibly called TRBD1 or TRBD2 (5 bases each). The germline V and J ends were trimmed by 1 base and 5 bases, with 11 bases remaining between them. CDR1 and CDR2 from the germline V gene are LGHNT and FRNRAP. This CDR3 is 14 amino acids long. The CDR3 bases are TGTGCTAGTGGTTTGGCGGGGAAGGGGGAGACCCAGTACTTC. It translates to CASGLAGKGETQYF. Looking up the rest from reference TRBV12-5 and TRBJ2-5 gives the full variable domain: DARVTQTPRHKVTEMGQEVTMRCQPILGHNTVFWYRQTMMQGLELLAYFRNRAPLDDSGMPKDRFSAEMPDATLATLKIQPSEPRDSAVYFCASGLAGKGETQYFGPGTRLLVL.

The V gene is TRBV11-1, the J gene TRBJ2-1, with D perhaps matching TRBD1 or TRBD2 (5 bases each). V gave up 5 bases and J gave up 3 bases, with 35 bases separating them. Germline V lookup: CDR1 SGHAT, CDR2 FQDESV (reference sequence). CDR3 length: 22 amino acids. The CDR3 sequence is CASSRRTTGTLLPISVYNEQFF. The CDR3, as DNA: TGTGCCAGCAGCCGGAGAACTACCGGGACGCTCCTCCCCATAAGCGTCTACAATGAGCAGTTCTTC.

The V call is TRBV7-9, the J call TRBJ2-1; the D gene is possibly TRBD1 (6 bases). Trimming took 6 bases from V and 4 from J, leaving 13 bases between them. Germline V gene sequence: CDR1 SEHNR, CDR2 FQNEAQ (reference sequence). This CDR3 has 14 residues. The CDR3 protein is CASRTSTGYNEQFF. DNA of the CDR3: TGTGCCAGCAGAACCTCGACAGGTTACAATGAGCAGTTCTTC.

This chain joins TRBV30 and TRBJ1-2, with 7 bases lining up with TRBD1. Germline V lookup: CDR1 GTSNPN, CDR2 SVGIG (reference sequence). The CDR3 loop spans 13 amino acids. V shed 5 bases, J shed 7 bases, and the junction held 10 bases outside the gene matches. As DNA, the CDR3 is TGTGCCTGGGGAGAACAGGGGCCAGGTGGCTACACCTTC. It codes for CAWGEQGPGGYTF.

The chain carries TRBV20-1 and TRBJ1-1; D is ambiguous. Trimming removed 6 bases at V and 0 bases at J, with 11 bases between. Germline CDR1 is DFQATT and CDR2 is SNEGSKA (reference sequence). This CDR3 is 13 amino acids long. The CDR3: CSAIPGLNTEAFF. The CDR3 nucleotides are TGCAGTGCCATCCCGGGTCTGAACACTGAAGCTTTCTTT.

This chain uses TRBV6-1 with TRBJ2-7; the D is unclear. Germline V CDR1 and CDR2: MNHNS, SASEGT. V lost 0 bases to trimming and J lost 7 bases, with 13 bases between them. This CDR3 is 14 amino acids long. The CDR3 reads CASSEAQGLGEQYF. CDR3 bases: TGTGCCAGCAGTGAAGCGCAAGGGCTGGGGGAGCAGTACTTC.

This clonotype was seen only a few times. This chain connects TRBV5-4 to TRBJ2-7; 7 positions agree with TRBD2. This CDR3 region has 14 residues. Germline V gene lookup returns CDR1 SGHNT and CDR2 YYREEE (reference sequence). The ends lost 2 bases at V and 3 bases at J; junction bases unmatched: 5. The CDR3 is CASSLGAGDYEQYF. The DNA of the CDR3 is TGTGCCAGCAGCTTAGGGGCGGGGGACTACGAGCAGTACTTC.

V is TRBV25-1 and J is TRBJ2-2; TRBD1 matches 7 bases. There are 14 residues in the CDR3. The V gene end was trimmed by 8 bases and the J gene end by 5 bases; junction bases not matched to a gene: 8. Per the germline V gene, CDR1 is MGHDK and CDR2 is SYGVNS. The CDR3 sequence: CASLGDRVTGELFF. CDR3 nucleotides: TGTGCCAGCTTGGGCGACAGGGTAACCGGGGAGCTGTTTTTT.